The 6 T cell receptor beta chains listed next were all sequenced from one sample in a study of cytomegalovirus exposure and HLA in healthy donors. The PCR ran on 60 Vbeta and 13 Jbeta primers. This table comes from immunoSEQ multiplex PCR, and its TCRdb copy is limited to in-frame clones, with some not included. The profile shows 130,000 or so clones, about 86% of them singletons. Sequenced sample: PBMCs. The source of these receptors is a woman aged 40 to 55 in good health and CMV-seronegative.

The chain combines TRBV7-2 with TRBJ2-1; D might be TRBD1 (6 bases). In germline, CDR1 is SGHTA, CDR2 FQGNSA. Trimming removed 4 bases from V and 6 bases from J, with 10 bases in between. The CDR3 length is 13 residues. This CDR3 reads CASSWTVVNEQFF. Written as DNA, the CDR3 is TGTGCCAGCAGCTGGACAGTGGTCAATGAGCAGTTCTTC. The variable domain in full, completed from reference TRBV7-2 and TRBJ2-1, reads GAGVSQSPSNKVTEKGKDVELRCDPISGHTALYWYRQSLGQGLEFLIYFQGNSAPDKSGLPSDRFSAERTGGSVSTLTIQRTQQEDSAVYLCASSWTVVNEQFFGPGTRLTVL.

CDR3 DNA: TGTGCCATCAGTGGGGCTAGCGGGAGGGACTACGAGCAGTACTTC. It yields the protein CAISGASGRDYEQYF. The genes are TRBV10-3 and TRBJ2-5; 12 nucleotides line up with TRBD2. The DNA matches TRBJ2-7 better at its end, which makes the J call doubtful. The germline gives CDR1 ENHRY, CDR2 SYGVKD. The CDR3 sequence is 15 residues long.

The chain employs TRBV6-6 and TRBJ1-5; a possible D gene is TRBD1 (6 bases). Germline loops: CDR1 MNHNY, CDR2 SVGAGI (reference sequence). The CDR3 consists of 14 residues. V gave up 5 bases and J gave up 3 bases, with 11 bases separating them. The CDR3 nucleotides are TGTGCCAGCAGTACCGGACAGCACAATCAGCCCCAGCATTTT. The encoded protein is CASSTGQHNQPQHF.

The chain has TRBV7-2 and TRBJ2-3, with D uncertain. CDR3 length: 13 amino acids. V was pared by 7 bases and J by 5 bases, with 13 bases between. CDR1 SGHTA and CDR2 FQGNSA come from the germline V gene. The CDR3 coding sequence is TGTGCCAGCATCCCCTCTAGAGGAGATACGCAGTATTTT. It yields the protein CASIPSRGDTQYF.

The CDR3 sequence is CASSYQGKNTEAFF. CDR3 coding DNA: TGTGCCAGCAGTTACCAGGGAAAGAACACTGAAGCTTTCTTT. This rearrangement joins TRBV6-6 to TRBJ1-1; D may be TRBD1 (5 bases). The CDR3 is 14 residues long. CDR1 is MNHNY and CDR2 is SVGAGI in the germline V gene (reference sequence). V lost 2 bases and J lost 1, with 8 bases in between.

The chain is built from TRBV2 and TRBJ1-2; D possibly corresponds to TRBD1 (6 bases). Between the trimmed V and J ends, which lost 5 bases and 4 bases, there was a span of 20 bases. Germline V gene lookup returns CDR1 SNHLY and CDR2 FYNNEI. There are 16 residues in the CDR3. The CDR3 DNA reads as TGTGCCAGCAGTCAACAGGGCCCACAAAGGGGCTATGGCTACACCTTC. Residues: CASSQQGPQRGYGYTF.